The present T cell receptor (beta chain) was sequenced within a study of CD8 T cells in ankylosing spondylitis. Findings and limits, study-wide: Within ankylosing spondylitis blood, a TCR beta motif made up of roughly eight highly homologous variants appeared to be characteristic. Disease-linked clones proved CD8+ and comparatively uncommon in peripheral blood. Enrichment of disease-linked clones was reportedly significant in matched ankylosing spondylitis synovial fluid.

Quantitative 5'-RACE was performed with molecular barcodes, and it yielded the TCR beta libraries. In TCRdb, the 5' RACE reads were re-called with MiXCR into one record per CDR3 protein. The sample has approximately 24,000 distinct CDR3 sequences; roughly 2.5% are singletons. This CDR3 is built from 14 residues. V dropped 3 bases and J dropped 4 bases, with 10 bases sitting between them. The germline CDR1 and CDR2 sequences are SGDLS and YYNGEE. This clonotype was detected many times. Its antigen is undetermined. The sample consisted of blood, either unsorted or a sorted T cell fraction (not recorded which). The V call is TRBV9, the J call TRBJ1-4; D call uncertain. This TCR was recovered from a female donor with ankylosing spondylitis or in good health (not recorded which). CDR3 loop: CASSADWSNEKLFF. The CDR3 DNA follows: TGTGCCAGCAGCGCGGACTGGAGTAATGAAAAACTGTTTTTT.